The clone carrying this T cell receptor (beta chain) has just one count. Original methodology: Estimation of nucleated cell counts was performed using reference gene primer amplification. TCRdb's table, derived via immunoSEQ multiplex PCR, lists solely in-frame clones and lacks some. The DNA gave D and trimming, while V, J and clone size come from that table. The sample consists of 300,000 or so clones, roughly 83% of them appearing once. The V end lost 7 bases, the J end lost 2 bases, and 12 bases lay between the germline ends. This CDR3 comprises 13 residues. Germline V lookup: CDR1 MDHEN, CDR2 SYDVKM. This specimen comes from a study of blood T cell repertoires in COVID-19. About the research overall: Donors in the United States, Italy and Spain gave samples during acute or convalescent COVID-19. PBMCs, B-cell-depleted T cells, or T cells were the source of the cDNA or gDNA that made up the material.

The V call is TRBV28, the J call TRBJ2-7; tentative D call: TRBD2 (6 bases). The sequencing input was peripheral blood. The receptor's source is a woman in her 50s with acute or convalescent COVID-19. As DNA, the CDR3 is TGTGCCAGCACCCGGGACTCTACCTACGAGCAGTACTTC. It encodes CASTRDSTYEQYF.